These 8 T cell receptor beta chains were sequenced from one sample in a study of blood T cell repertoires in COVID-19. Sequenced by immunoSEQ multiplex PCR; TCRdb stores in-frame clones only, minus some. The table shows around 260,000 clones, with 70% to 90% occurring only once. The sample comprised peripheral blood. Source of these receptors: a woman in her twenties or thirties with active or convalescent COVID-19.

The chain has TRBV9 and TRBJ2-3, with 7 bases lining up with TRBD2. Germline V gene sequence: CDR1 SGDLS, CDR2 YYNGEE. The CDR3 runs to 16 residues. V lost 1 base, J lost 2 bases, and 7 bases stayed unmatched. CDR3 DNA: TGTGCCAGCAGCGTAACAGGACTAGACAACACAGATACGCAGTATTTT. Translation gives CASSVTGLDNTDTQYF.

The rearrangement links TRBV4-3 to TRBJ1-1; tentatively, D is TRBD1 (6 bases). The CDR3 runs 17 residues. The germline gives CDR1 LGHNA, CDR2 YSLEER. V shed 2 bases and J shed 2 bases, with 18 bases lying between them. The CDR3 sequence: CASSQRTAGALNTEAFF. In DNA form, the CDR3 reads TGCGCCAGCAGCCAACGGACAGCCGGGGCACTAAACACTGAAGCTTTCTTT.

The chain carries TRBV25-1 and TRBJ2-3; 8 positions agree with TRBD2. Unmatched junction bases numbered 9, after V lost 5 bases and J lost 2 bases. Germline CDR1 and CDR2: MGHDK and SYGVNS. The CDR3 runs 16 residues. This CDR3 is CASSNSAGGPTDTQYF. The CDR3 DNA is TGTGCCAGCAGTAACAGCGCGGGGGGCCCCACAGATACGCAGTATTTT.

V and J are TRBV29-1 and TRBJ1-1; TRBD1 agrees at 8 bases. The CDR3 is 14 residues long. The V gene end was trimmed by 4 bases and the J gene end by 8 bases; junction bases not matched to a gene: 12. Germline V gene sequence: CDR1 SQVTM, CDR2 ANQGSEA. DNA of the CDR3: TGCAGCGTTGGGCAGGGGGCAGGAACAAGGGAAGCTTTCTTT. Protein product: CSVGQGAGTREAFF.

This clone was recorded once. This chain links TRBV6-1 with TRBJ1-5; weak D call: TRBD1 (6 bases). Germline assignment: CDR1 MNHNS and CDR2 SASEGT. With 3 bases removed from V and 7 bases from J, the gap between germline ends came to 16 bases. The CDR3 contains 15 residues. This chain's CDR3 is CASSDRQVAGQPQHF. The CDR3, as DNA: TGTGCCAGCAGTGACCGACAGGTAGCAGGACAGCCCCAGCATTTT.

The chain recombines TRBV9 with TRBJ2-5; 7 bases map to TRBD1. The CDR3 spans 15 residues. With 3 bases clipped from V and 2 bases from J, the junction kept 7 bases outside the gene matches. Germline CDR1 SGDLS, CDR2 YYNGEE. The CDR3 bases are TGTGCCAGCAGCGCCCCGGGACAGTTTCAAGAGACCCAGTACTTC. Protein: CASSAPGQFQETQYF.

The rearrangement uses TRBV7-2 and TRBJ1-5, with a weak D call TRBD1 (5 bases). V was clipped by 5 bases and J by 2 bases, with 16 bases between them. The germline V gene has CDR1 SGHTA and CDR2 FQGNSA. This CDR3 region has 16 residues. CDR3 in amino acids: CASSPTGVKGNQPQHF. CDR3 sequence (DNA): TGTGCCAGCAGCCCGACGGGGGTGAAGGGCAATCAGCCCCAGCATTTT.

This chain connects TRBV2 to TRBJ2-7; TRBD1 agrees at 7 bases. The CDR3 consists of 14 residues. The V segment lost 6 bases and the J segment 2 bases; nucleotides outside the gene matches: 7. Germline assignment: CDR1 SNHLY and CDR2 FYNNEI. The CDR3 region is CASSGRGQTYEQYF. CDR3 coding DNA: TGTGCCAGCAGCGGCCGGGGACAGACCTACGAGCAGTACTTC.